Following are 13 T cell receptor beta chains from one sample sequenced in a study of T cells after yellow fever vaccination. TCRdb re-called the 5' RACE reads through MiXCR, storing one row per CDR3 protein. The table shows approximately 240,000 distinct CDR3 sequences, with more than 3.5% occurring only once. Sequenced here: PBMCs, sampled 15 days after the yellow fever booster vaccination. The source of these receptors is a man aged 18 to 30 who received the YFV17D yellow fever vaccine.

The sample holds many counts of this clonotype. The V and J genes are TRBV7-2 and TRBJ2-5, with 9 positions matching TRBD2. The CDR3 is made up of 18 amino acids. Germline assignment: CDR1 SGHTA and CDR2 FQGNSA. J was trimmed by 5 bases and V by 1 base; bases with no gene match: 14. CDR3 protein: CASSLGGASGAPRETQYF. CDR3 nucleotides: TGTGCCAGCAGCTTAGGCGGTGCTAGCGGGGCCCCTCGGGAGACCCAGTACTTC. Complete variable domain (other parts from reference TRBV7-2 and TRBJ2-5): GAGVSQSPSNKVTEKGKDVELRCDPISGHTALYWYRQSLGQGLEFLIYFQGNSAPDKSGLPSDRFSAERTGGSVSTLTIQRTQQEDSAVYLCASSLGGASGAPRETQYFGPGTRLLVL.

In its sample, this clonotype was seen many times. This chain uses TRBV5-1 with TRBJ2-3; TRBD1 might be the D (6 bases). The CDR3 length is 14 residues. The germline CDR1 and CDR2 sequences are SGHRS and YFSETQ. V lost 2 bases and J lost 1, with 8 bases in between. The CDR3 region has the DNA TGCGCCAGCAGCTTTAGACAGGGCACAGATACGCAGTATTTT. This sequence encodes CASSFRQGTDTQYF.

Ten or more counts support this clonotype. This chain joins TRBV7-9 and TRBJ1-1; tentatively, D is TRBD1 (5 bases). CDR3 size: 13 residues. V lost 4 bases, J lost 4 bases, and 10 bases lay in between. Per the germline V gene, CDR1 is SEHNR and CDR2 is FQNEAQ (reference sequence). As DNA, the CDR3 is TGTGCCAGCAGCTCGCAGGGTAGCACTGAAGCTTTCTTT. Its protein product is CASSSQGSTEAFF.

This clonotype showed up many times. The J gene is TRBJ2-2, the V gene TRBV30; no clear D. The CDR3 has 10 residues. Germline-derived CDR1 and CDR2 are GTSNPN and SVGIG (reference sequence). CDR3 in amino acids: CAANTGELFF. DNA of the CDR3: TGTGCTGCAAACACCGGGGAGCTGTTTTTT.

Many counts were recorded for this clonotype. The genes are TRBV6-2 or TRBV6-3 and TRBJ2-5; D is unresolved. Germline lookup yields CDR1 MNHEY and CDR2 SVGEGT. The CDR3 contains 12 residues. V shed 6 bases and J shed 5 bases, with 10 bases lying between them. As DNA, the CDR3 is TGTGCCAGCAGCTTCTCAATGGAGACCCAGTACTTC. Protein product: CASSFSMETQYF.

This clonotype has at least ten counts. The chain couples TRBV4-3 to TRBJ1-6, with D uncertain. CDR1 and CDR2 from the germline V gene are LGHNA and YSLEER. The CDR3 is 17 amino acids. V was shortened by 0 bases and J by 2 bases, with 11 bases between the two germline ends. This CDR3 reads CASSQDSGAPYNSPLHF. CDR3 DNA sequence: TGCGCCAGCAGCCAAGATTCCGGCGCACCCTATAATTCACCCCTCCACTTT.

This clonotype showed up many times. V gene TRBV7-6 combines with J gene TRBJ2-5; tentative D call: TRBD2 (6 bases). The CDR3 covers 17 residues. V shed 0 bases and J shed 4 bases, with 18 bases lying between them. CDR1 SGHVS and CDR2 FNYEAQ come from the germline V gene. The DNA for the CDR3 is TGTGCCAGCAGCTTAGCGGGACTCCCGGGGGTCGGAGAGACCCAGTACTTC. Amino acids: CASSLAGLPGVGETQYF.

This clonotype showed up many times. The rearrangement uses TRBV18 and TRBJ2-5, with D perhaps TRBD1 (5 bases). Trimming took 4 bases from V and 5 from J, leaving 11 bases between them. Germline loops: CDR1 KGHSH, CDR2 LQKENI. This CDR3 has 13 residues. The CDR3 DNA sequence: TGTGCCAGCTCACAAGGCCCAGGGGAGACCCAGTACTTC. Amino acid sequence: CASSQGPGETQYF.

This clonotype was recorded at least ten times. The CDR3 loop is CASSLRFGQAGELFF. The CDR3 DNA follows: TGTGCCAGCAGCTTGAGGTTTGGACAGGCCGGGGAGCTGTTTTTT. The J gene is TRBJ2-2, the V gene TRBV5-5, with 7 nucleotides matching TRBD1. With V trimmed by 1 base and J by 6 bases, 6 bases remained unmatched. The germline gives CDR1 SGHKS, CDR2 YYEKEE (reference sequence). The CDR3 extends over 15 amino acids.

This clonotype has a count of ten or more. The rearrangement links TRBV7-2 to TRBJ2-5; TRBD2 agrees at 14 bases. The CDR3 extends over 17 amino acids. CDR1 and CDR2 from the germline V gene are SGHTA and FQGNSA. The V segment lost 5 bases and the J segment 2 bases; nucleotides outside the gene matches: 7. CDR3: CASSTGLAGAKQETQYF. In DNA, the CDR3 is TGTGCCAGCAGCACGGGACTAGCGGGGGCGAAACAAGAGACCCAGTACTTC.

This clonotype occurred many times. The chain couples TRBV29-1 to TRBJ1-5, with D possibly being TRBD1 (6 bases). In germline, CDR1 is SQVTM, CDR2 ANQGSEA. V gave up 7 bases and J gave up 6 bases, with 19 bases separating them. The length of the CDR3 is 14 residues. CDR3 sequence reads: CSAQQGDPTQPQHF. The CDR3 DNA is TGCAGCGCACAACAGGGAGACCCAACTCAGCCCCAGCATTTT.

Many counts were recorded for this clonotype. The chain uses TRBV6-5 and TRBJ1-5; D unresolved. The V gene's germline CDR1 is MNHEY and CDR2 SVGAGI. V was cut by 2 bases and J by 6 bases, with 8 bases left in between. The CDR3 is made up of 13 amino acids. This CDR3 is CASSYNRFQPQHF. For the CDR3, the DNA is TGTGCCAGCAGTTACAATCGGTTTCAGCCCCAGCATTTT.

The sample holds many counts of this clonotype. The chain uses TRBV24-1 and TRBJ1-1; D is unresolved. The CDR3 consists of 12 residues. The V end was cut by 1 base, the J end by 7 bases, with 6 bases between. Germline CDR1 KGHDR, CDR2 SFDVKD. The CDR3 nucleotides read TGTGCCACCAGTGATTTCGCGAATGAAGCTTTCTTT. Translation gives CATSDFANEAFF.